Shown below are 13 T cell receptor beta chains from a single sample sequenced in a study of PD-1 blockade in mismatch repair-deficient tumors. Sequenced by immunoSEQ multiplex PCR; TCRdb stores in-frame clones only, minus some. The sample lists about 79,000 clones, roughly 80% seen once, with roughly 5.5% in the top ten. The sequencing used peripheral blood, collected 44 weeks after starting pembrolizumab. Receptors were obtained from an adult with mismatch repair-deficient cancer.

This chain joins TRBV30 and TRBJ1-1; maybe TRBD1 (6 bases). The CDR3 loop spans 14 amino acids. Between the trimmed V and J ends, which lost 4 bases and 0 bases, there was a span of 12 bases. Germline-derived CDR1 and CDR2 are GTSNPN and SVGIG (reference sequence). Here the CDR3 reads CAWTTGFLNTEAFF. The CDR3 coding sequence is TGTGCCTGGACCACAGGGTTTCTGAACACTGAAGCTTTCTTT.

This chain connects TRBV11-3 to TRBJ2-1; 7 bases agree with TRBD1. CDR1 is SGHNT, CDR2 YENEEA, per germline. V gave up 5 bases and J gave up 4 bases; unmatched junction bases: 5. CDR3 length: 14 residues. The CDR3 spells CASSPGQVYNEQFF. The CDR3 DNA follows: TGTGCCAGCAGCCCCGGACAGGTATACAATGAGCAGTTCTTC.

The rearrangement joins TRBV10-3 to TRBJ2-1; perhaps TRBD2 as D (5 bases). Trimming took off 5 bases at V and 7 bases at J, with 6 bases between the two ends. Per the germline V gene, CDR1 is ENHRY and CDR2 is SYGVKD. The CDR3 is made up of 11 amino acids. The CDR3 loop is CAISPGNEQFF. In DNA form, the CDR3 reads TGTGCCATCAGTCCGGGGAATGAGCAGTTCTTC.

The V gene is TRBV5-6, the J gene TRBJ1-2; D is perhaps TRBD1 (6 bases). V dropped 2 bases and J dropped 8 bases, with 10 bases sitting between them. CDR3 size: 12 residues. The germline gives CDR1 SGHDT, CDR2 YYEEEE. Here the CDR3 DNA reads TGTGCCAGCAGCTTTTACAGGGAGGGCTACACCTTC. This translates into CASSFYREGYTF.

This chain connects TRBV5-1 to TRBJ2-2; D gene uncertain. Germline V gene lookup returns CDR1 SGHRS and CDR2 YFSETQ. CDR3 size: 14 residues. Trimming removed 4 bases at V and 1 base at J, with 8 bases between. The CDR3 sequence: CASSRSVNTGELFF. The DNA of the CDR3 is TGCGCCAGCAGCCGGTCAGTGAACACCGGGGAGCTGTTTTTT.

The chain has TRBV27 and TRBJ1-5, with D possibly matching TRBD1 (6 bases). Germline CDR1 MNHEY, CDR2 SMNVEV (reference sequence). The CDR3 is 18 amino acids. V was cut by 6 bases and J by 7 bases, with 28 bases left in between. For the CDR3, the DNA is TGTGCCAGCAGACCTGACAAACGGGGGACAACCCATTTACAGCCCCAGCATTTT. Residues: CASRPDKRGTTHLQPQHF.

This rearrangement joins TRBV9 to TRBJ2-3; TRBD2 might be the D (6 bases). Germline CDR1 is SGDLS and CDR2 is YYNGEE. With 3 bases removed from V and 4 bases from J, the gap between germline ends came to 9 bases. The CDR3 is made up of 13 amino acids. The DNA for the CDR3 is TGTGCCAGCAGCGCTTGGGGGGCAGATACGCAGTATTTT. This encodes CASSAWGADTQYF.

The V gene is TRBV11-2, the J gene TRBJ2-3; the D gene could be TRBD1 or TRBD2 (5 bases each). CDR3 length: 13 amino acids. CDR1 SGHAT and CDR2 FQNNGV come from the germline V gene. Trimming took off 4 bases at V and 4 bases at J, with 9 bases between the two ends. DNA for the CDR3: TGTGCCAGCAGCTCCACGGGGCCAGATACGCAGTATTTT. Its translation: CASSSTGPDTQYF.

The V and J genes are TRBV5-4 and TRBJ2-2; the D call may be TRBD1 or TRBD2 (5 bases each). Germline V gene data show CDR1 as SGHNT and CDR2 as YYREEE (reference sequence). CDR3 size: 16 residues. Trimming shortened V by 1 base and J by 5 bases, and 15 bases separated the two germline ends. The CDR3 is CASSLRHPGGTGELFF. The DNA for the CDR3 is TGTGCCAGCAGCTTGAGGCACCCTGGGGGAACCGGGGAGCTGTTTTTT.

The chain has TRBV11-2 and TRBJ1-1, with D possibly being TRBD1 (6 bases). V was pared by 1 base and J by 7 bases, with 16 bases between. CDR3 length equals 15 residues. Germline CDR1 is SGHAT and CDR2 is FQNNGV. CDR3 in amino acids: CASSLARGGSSEAFF. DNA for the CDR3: TGTGCCAGCAGCTTAGCCAGGGGCGGTAGCAGTGAAGCTTTCTTT.

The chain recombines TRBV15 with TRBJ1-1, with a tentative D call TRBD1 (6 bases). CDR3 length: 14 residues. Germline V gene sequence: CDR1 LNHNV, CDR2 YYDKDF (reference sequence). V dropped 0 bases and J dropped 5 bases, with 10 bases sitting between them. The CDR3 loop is CATSREARGTEAFF. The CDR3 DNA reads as TGTGCCACCAGCAGAGAAGCTAGGGGGACTGAAGCTTTCTTT.

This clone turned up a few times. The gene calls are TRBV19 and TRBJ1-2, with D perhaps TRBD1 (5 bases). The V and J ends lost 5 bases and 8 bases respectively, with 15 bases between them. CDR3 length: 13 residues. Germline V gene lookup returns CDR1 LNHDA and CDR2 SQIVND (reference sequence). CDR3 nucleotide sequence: TGTGCCAGTAGTCAACAAACAGGAGGGGGCTACACCTTC. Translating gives CASSQQTGGGYTF.

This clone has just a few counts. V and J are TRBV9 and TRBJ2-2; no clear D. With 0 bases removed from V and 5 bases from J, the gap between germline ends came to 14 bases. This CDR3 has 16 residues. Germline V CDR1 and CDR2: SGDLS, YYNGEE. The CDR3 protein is CASSVGIAYGTGELFF. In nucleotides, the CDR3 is TGTGCCAGCAGCGTAGGGATCGCTTACGGGACCGGGGAGCTGTTTTTT.